This T cell receptor (beta chain) is from a study of glioma-infiltrating T cells after dendritic cell vaccination. Trimming removed 5 bases from V and 6 bases from J, with 13 bases in between. The CDR3 length is 13 residues. Germline lookup yields CDR1 SGDLS and CDR2 YYNGEE. Repertoires were generated with immunoSEQ multiplex PCR, while TCRdb's copy carries only in-frame clones and drops some. Here the sample spans roughly 90,000 clones, about nine tenths being singletons. The TCR originated in a human donor with glioblastoma. The rearrangement joins TRBV9 to TRBJ2-3; D is perhaps TRBD2 (5 bases). Material: blood, obtained before dendritic cell vaccination. The CDR3 nucleotides are TGTGCCAGCAGTGGAGGCGGGTGGGATACGCAGTATTTT. It encodes CASSGGGWDTQYF.